The 16 T cell receptor beta chains in this list originate from one sample, sequenced in a study of blood T cell repertoires in COVID-19. The table came from immunoSEQ multiplex PCR; TCRdb's copy has only in-frame clones and leaves some out. This sample carries roughly 97,000 clones, 75% to 85% of them seen once, and the ten largest clones take around 4.8%. Sequences were obtained from peripheral blood. The receptors were sampled from a man in his sixties with acute or convalescent COVID-19.

The chain recombines TRBV11-3 with TRBJ2-7; possible D gene TRBD1, 6 bases. Per germline, CDR1 SGHNT and CDR2 YENEEA. There are 14 residues in the CDR3. V lost 3 bases and J lost 4, with 13 bases in between. The DNA for the CDR3 is TGTGCCAGCAGCTTGACAGACAGGAGTTACGAGCAGTACTTC. Residues: CASSLTDRSYEQYF.

The chain links TRBV18 to TRBJ1-5, with 7 bases lining up with TRBD1. Germline assignment: CDR1 KGHSH and CDR2 LQKENI. Unmatched junction bases numbered 3, after V lost 4 bases and J lost 0 bases. The length of the CDR3 is 15 residues. CDR3 in DNA: TGTGCCAGCTCACTCGGACAGGTTAGCAATCAGCCCCAGCATTTT. Translation gives CASSLGQVSNQPQHF.

The CDR3 loop reads CASSFEDRVPYNEQFF. CDR3 nucleotide sequence: TGTGCCAGCAGCTTTGAGGACAGGGTCCCCTACAATGAGCAGTTCTTC. The chain uses TRBV7-6 and TRBJ2-1; TRBD1 agrees at 8 bases. The CDR3 has 16 residues. CDR1 and CDR2 from the germline V gene are SGHVS and FNYEAQ. The V and J ends lost 3 bases and 2 bases, in that order; junction bases with no gene match: 6.

The CDR3 region is CASSSGRESSYNSPLHF. The CDR3 region has the DNA TGTGCCAGCAGCTCGGGGCGGGAAAGCTCCTATAATTCACCCCTCCACTTT. This chain connects TRBV5-4 to TRBJ1-6, with D possibly being TRBD1 (5 bases). The CDR3 extends over 17 amino acids. Trimming cost V 3 bases and J 0 bases, with 13 bases left between them. Germline assignment: CDR1 SGHNT and CDR2 YYREEE (reference sequence).

The V gene is TRBV19, the J gene TRBJ1-5, with 7 nucleotides matching TRBD1. The germline gives CDR1 LNHDA, CDR2 SQIVND (reference sequence). Germline trimming cut 2 bases from V and 6 bases from J; bases unmatched to any gene: 7. This CDR3 spans 15 amino acids. The CDR3 here is CASSITTGSGQPQHF. The CDR3 nucleotides read TGTGCCAGTAGTATAACGACAGGGTCGGGTCAGCCCCAGCATTTT.

The V call is TRBV10-3, the J call TRBJ2-2; perhaps TRBD2 as D (6 bases). Trimming removed 0 bases at V and 1 base at J, with 12 bases between. This CDR3 has 17 amino acids. Germline CDR1 reads ENHRY; CDR2 reads SYGVKD. The CDR3 region is CAISESRVSGNTGELFF. The CDR3 DNA reads TGTGCCATCAGTGAGTCTCGAGTTAGCGGGAACACCGGGGAGCTGTTTTTT.

This clone was counted a single time. J is TRBJ2-7 and V is TRBV19; 13 nucleotides agree with TRBD2. V trimming: 4 bases; J trimming: 5 bases; junction bases outside the gene matches: 8. Germline assignment: CDR1 LNHDA and CDR2 SQIVND (reference sequence). The CDR3 loop spans 16 amino acids. CDR3 loop: CASSRGSGTSGNEQYF. The CDR3 coding sequence is TGTGCCAGTAGTAGGGGGTCCGGGACTAGCGGGAACGAGCAGTACTTC.

The J gene is TRBJ2-3, the V gene TRBV6-5; D might be TRBD2 (6 bases). The V end lost 7 bases, the J end lost 3 bases, and 17 bases lay between the germline ends. The germline gives CDR1 MNHEY, CDR2 SVGAGI. CDR3 length: 15 amino acids. The CDR3 region is CASILDGGITDTQYF. The CDR3 nucleotides read TGTGCCAGCATCTTAGACGGAGGGATTACAGATACGCAGTATTTT.

This chain joins TRBV21-1 and TRBJ2-7; the table's TRBD2 call for D was not verified on the DNA. TRBV21-1 is labeled a pseudogene. The CDR3 length is 14 residues. The CDR3, as DNA: TGTGCCAGCAGCCAAATGCGTAAGTCCTACGAGCAGTACTTC. Translation gives CASSQMRKSYEQYF.

The chain carries TRBV5-1 and TRBJ2-2; 7 bases fit TRBD2. In germline, CDR1 is SGHRS, CDR2 YFSETQ. With V trimmed by 2 bases and J by 4 bases, 8 bases remained unmatched. This CDR3 region has 16 residues. CDR3 DNA sequence: TGCGCCAGCAGCTTAGGCGGGAGCGGGGCCACCGGGGAGCTGTTTTTT. Its translation is CASSLGGSGATGELFF.

The chain links TRBV19 to TRBJ1-2, with 10 positions matching TRBD1. The CDR3 has 16 residues. From germline, CDR1 is LNHDA and CDR2 SQIVND (reference sequence). V was clipped by 7 bases and J by 2 bases; unmatched bases: 10. The CDR3 region has the DNA TGTGCCAGTACCCAGACAGGGGGCGGCCTCAACTATGGCTACACCTTC. This codes for CASTQTGGGLNYGYTF.

This clone came up once. The rearrangement joins TRBV19 to TRBJ2-1; TRBD2 aligns across 14 bases. CDR1 and CDR2 (germline): LNHDA, SQIVND (reference sequence). The V segment lost 3 bases and the J segment 0 bases; nucleotides outside the gene matches: 10. The CDR3 covers 20 residues. CDR3 amino acids: CASSIGTSGSGRSSYNEQFF. Written as DNA, the CDR3 is TGTGCCAGTAGTATCGGGACTAGCGGGAGTGGAAGGAGCTCCTACAATGAGCAGTTCTTC. Drawing the rest from reference TRBV19 and TRBJ2-1, the complete variable domain is DGGITQSPKYLFRKEGQNVTLSCEQNLNHDAMYWYRQDPGQGLRLIYYSQIVNDFQKGDIAEGYSVSREKKESFPLTVTSAQKNPTAFYLCASSIGTSGSGRSSYNEQFFGPGTRLTVL.

This chain connects TRBV7-9 to TRBJ2-5, with 7 positions matching TRBD1. V was clipped by 7 bases and J by 0 bases; unmatched bases: 8. There are 15 residues in the CDR3. Looked up from germline, CDR1 is SEHNR and CDR2 is FQNEAQ (reference sequence). The CDR3 loop reads CASTPGTAYQETQYF. The CDR3 coding sequence is TGTGCCAGCACCCCCGGGACAGCGTACCAAGAGACCCAGTACTTC.

This chain links TRBV24-1 with TRBJ2-1; maybe TRBD1 (6 bases). Trimming stripped 6 bases from V and 9 bases from J, with 17 bases between. The CDR3 covers 14 residues. Germline CDR1 and CDR2: KGHDR and SFDVKD. The CDR3 coding sequence is TGTGCCACCAGTCTTGGGGCAGGGGTATCTGAGCAGTTCTTC. This gives the protein CATSLGAGVSEQFF.

The genes are TRBV24-1 and TRBJ2-2; possible D gene TRBD2, 5 bases. The CDR3 sequence is 14 residues long. Germline V CDR1 and CDR2: KGHDR, SFDVKD. V shed 5 bases and J shed 8 bases, with 14 bases lying between them. DNA for the CDR3: TGTGCCACCAGTGTGCGAGCGGATGCTGGGGAGCTGTTTTTT. As protein: CATSVRADAGELFF.

J is TRBJ1-3 and V is TRBV28; 7 nucleotides match TRBD1. The CDR3 totals 17 residues. CDR1 is MDHEN, CDR2 SYDVKM, per germline. J gave up 0 bases and V 5 bases, and 10 bases lay outside the gene matches. The CDR3 DNA reads as TGTGCCAGCAGTCCTACTCGACAGGGACTCTCTGGAAACACCATATATTTT. It encodes CASSPTRQGLSGNTIYF. The full variable domain, its missing parts supplied by reference TRBV28 and TRBJ1-3, is DVKVTQSSRYLVKRTGEKVFLECVQDMDHENMFWYRQDPGLGLRLIYFSYDVKMKEKGDIPEGYSVSREKKERFSLILESASTNQTSMYLCASSPTRQGLSGNTIYFGEGSWLTVV.